The sequence of this T cell receptor (beta chain) was determined in a study of blood T cell repertoires in COVID-19. How the authors handled the data: Quantification of nucleated cells was approximated via reference gene primer amplification. The assay was immunoSEQ multiplex PCR, and TCRdb's table has in-frame clones only and misses some. The D gene and trimming were derived from the DNA, and the V and J assignments and clone size from that table. Altogether 150,000 to 200,000 clones are present, 88% being singletons, with the ten largest covering around 25%. The sample taken for sequencing was peripheral blood. The TCR comes from a man between 60 and 75 years old with acute or convalescent COVID-19.

This CDR3 reads CASSFITGTETYYGYTF. As DNA, the CDR3 is TGTGCCAGCAGCTTCATCACCGGGACAGAAACTTACTATGGCTACACCTTC. This chain connects TRBV7-9 to TRBJ1-2; 7 bases line up with TRBD1. V dropped 3 bases and J dropped 3; count of bases not matched to a gene: 13. The CDR3 runs to 17 residues. Germline V gene sequence: CDR1 SEHNR, CDR2 FQNEAQ (reference sequence).